Each of the 11 T cell receptor beta chains below was sequenced from the same sample in a study of T-cell memory formation after mild COVID-19. One entry per CDR3 protein results from TCRdb running MiXCR on the 5' RACE reads. The sample records a few hundred thousand distinct CDR3 sequences, 15% being singletons. The sequenced sample was PBMCs or a T cell subset sorted from them (not recorded which). The receptors shown here come from a young man who had mild COVID-19 (a few samples of this study predate the infection). Cell type and time point are not known.

This clonotype has more than one count but fewer than ten. This chain uses TRBV5-4 with TRBJ2-3, with 13 bases fitting TRBD2. CDR1 and CDR2 (germline): SGHNT, YYREEE (reference sequence). After removal of 9 bases from V and 5 bases from J, the junction contained 12 bases not matched to a gene. The CDR3 extends over 16 amino acids. The CDR3 DNA is TGTGCCATTACTAGCGGGGGGGCCAACGGTGGAGATACGCAGTATTTT. The encoded protein is CAITSGGANGGDTQYF.

The chain couples TRBV5-6 to TRBJ2-3; a weak D match, TRBD2 (6 bases). Trimming stripped 5 bases from V and 9 bases from J, with 16 bases between. The CDR3 contains 13 residues. Looked up from germline, CDR1 is SGHDT and CDR2 is YYEEEE. CDR3 residues: CASRPSGGVTQYF. CDR3 coding DNA: TGTGCCAGCAGGCCCAGCGGAGGGGTCACGCAGTATTTT.

At least ten counts were recorded for this clonotype. V is TRBV4-3 and J is TRBJ2-3; TRBD1 aligns across 7 bases. This CDR3 has 16 amino acids. Per germline, CDR1 LGHNA and CDR2 YSLEER. V shed 0 bases, J shed 4 bases, and the junction held 7 bases outside the gene matches. The CDR3 protein is CASSQEVEGGPDTQYF. DNA of the CDR3: TGCGCCAGCAGCCAAGAGGTGGAAGGGGGCCCAGATACGCAGTATTTT.

This clonotype has a handful of counts. The CDR3 DNA follows: TGTGCCACCAGTGATTGGACAGGAGCCTATGGCTACACCTTC. It encodes CATSDWTGAYGYTF. The rearrangement uses TRBV24-1 and TRBJ1-2; 7 bases align to TRBD1. The CDR3 is made up of 14 amino acids. V was clipped by 2 bases and J by 4 bases; unmatched bases: 3. Germline CDR1 is KGHDR and CDR2 is SFDVKD.

The V and J genes are TRBV12-3 or TRBV12-4 and TRBJ1-5; D ambiguous. V was trimmed by 3 bases and J by 0 bases, leaving 12 bases between them. The CDR3 covers 16 residues. In nucleotides, the CDR3 is TGTGCCAGCAGTTTCTCACCTGCTTATAGCAATCAGCCCCAGCATTTT. This sequence encodes CASSFSPAYSNQPQHF.

This clonotype showed up just a few times. This chain joins TRBV3-1 and TRBJ2-2; D unresolved. V lost 7 bases and J lost 0, with 9 bases in between. Germline-derived CDR1 and CDR2 are LGHDT and YNNKEL (reference sequence). The CDR3 consists of 14 residues. As DNA, the CDR3 is TGTGCCAGCATGGGCGGCGCGAACACCGGGGAGCTGTTTTTT. Encoded protein: CASMGGANTGELFF.

The genes are TRBV10-2 and TRBJ2-1, with 11 bases aligning to TRBD1. This CDR3 has 16 residues. CDR1 is WSHSY, CDR2 SAAADI, per germline. V trimming: 3 bases; J trimming: 3 bases; junction bases outside the gene matches: 4. CDR3 residues: CASSDRDRGVYNEQFF. CDR3 bases: TGCGCCAGCAGTGATAGGGACAGGGGGGTCTACAATGAGCAGTTCTTC.

The V and J genes are TRBV20-1 and TRBJ2-2; TRBD2 matches 8 bases. The CDR3 spans 15 residues. With 5 bases clipped from V and 7 bases from J, the junction kept 12 bases outside the gene matches. Looked up from germline, CDR1 is DFQATT and CDR2 is SNEGSKA (reference sequence). This CDR3 reads CSASGLASSHGELFF. The CDR3 DNA follows: TGCAGTGCTTCAGGACTAGCTTCAAGTCACGGGGAGCTGTTTTTT.

The chain carries TRBV4-2 and TRBJ1-1; 10 nucleotides match TRBD1. With V trimmed by 3 bases and J by 4 bases, 5 bases remained unmatched. CDR3 length: 15 residues. Per the germline V gene, CDR1 is LGHNA and CDR2 is YNFKEQ. The CDR3 loop reads CASSHDRGQGTEAFF. The CDR3 nucleotides read TGTGCCAGCAGCCACGACAGGGGGCAGGGCACTGAAGCTTTCTTT.

This clonotype has only a few counts. The chain is built from TRBV30 and TRBJ2-5, with a possible D match to TRBD2 (6 bases). Trimming cost V 7 bases and J 5 bases, with 17 bases left between them. The CDR3 has 13 residues. Germline V gene sequence: CDR1 GTSNPN, CDR2 SVGIG (reference sequence). CDR3 amino acids: CASGTADGETQYF. In DNA form, the CDR3 reads TGTGCCTCGGGGACTGCCGATGGGGAGACCCAGTACTTC. Full variable domain (remainder filled in from reference TRBV30 and TRBJ2-5): SQTIHQWPATLVQPVGSPLSLECTVEGTSNPNLYWYRQAAGRGLQLLFYSVGIGQISSEVPQNLSASRPQDRQFILSSKKLLLSDSGFYLCASGTADGETQYFGPGTRLLVL.

The chain joins TRBV5-6 to TRBJ1-2, with 9 nucleotides matching TRBD1. Germline V gene data show CDR1 as SGHDT and CDR2 as YYEEEE. The CDR3 length is 15 residues. V was clipped by 4 bases and J by 7 bases; unmatched bases: 11. DNA of the CDR3: TGTGCCAGCAGCCTAACCGGGACAGGGAGGTTTGGCTACACCTTC. It codes for CASSLTGTGRFGYTF.